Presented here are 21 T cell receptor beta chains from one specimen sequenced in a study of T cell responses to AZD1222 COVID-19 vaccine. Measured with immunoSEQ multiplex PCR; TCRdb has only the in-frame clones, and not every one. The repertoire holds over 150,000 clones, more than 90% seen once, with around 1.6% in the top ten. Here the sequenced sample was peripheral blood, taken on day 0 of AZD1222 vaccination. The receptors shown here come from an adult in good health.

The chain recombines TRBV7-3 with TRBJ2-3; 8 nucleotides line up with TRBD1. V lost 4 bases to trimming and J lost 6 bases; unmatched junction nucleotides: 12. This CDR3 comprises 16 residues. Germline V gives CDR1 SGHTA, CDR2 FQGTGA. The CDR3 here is CASSSQPQGAGDTQYF. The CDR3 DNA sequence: TGTGCCAGCAGCTCCCAACCTCAGGGGGCAGGGGATACGCAGTATTTT. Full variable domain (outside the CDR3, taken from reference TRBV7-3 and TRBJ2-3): GAGVSQTPSNKVTEKGKYVELRCDPISGHTALYWYRQSLGQGPEFLIYFQGTGAADDSGLPNDRFFAVRPEGSVSTLKIQRTERGDSAVYLCASSSQPQGAGDTQYFGPGTRLTVL.

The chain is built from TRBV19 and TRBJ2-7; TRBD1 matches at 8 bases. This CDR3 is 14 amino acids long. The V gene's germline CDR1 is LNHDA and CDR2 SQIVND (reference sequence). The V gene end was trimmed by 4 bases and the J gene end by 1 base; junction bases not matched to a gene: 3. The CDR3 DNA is TGTGCCAGTAGTAGCAGGACAGGGTCCTACGAGCAGTACTTC. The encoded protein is CASSSRTGSYEQYF. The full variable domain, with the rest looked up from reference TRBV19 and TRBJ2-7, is DGGITQSPKYLFRKEGQNVTLSCEQNLNHDAMYWYRQDPGQGLRLIYYSQIVNDFQKGDIAEGYSVSREKKESFPLTVTSAQKNPTAFYLCASSSRTGSYEQYFGPGTRLTVT.

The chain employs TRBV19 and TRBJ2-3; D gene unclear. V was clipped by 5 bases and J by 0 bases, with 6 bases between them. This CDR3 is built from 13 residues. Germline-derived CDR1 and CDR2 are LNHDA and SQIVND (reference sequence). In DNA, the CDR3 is TGTGCCAGTAGTTTACAGAGCACAGATACGCAGTATTTT. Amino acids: CASSLQSTDTQYF.

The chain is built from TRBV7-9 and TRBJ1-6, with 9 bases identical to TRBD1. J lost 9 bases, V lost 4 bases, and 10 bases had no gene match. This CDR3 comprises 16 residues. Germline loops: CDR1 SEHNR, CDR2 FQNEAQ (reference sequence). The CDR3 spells CASSSLGQGIGSPLHF. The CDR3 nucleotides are TGTGCCAGCAGCTCCTTGGGACAGGGAATAGGTTCACCCCTCCACTTT.

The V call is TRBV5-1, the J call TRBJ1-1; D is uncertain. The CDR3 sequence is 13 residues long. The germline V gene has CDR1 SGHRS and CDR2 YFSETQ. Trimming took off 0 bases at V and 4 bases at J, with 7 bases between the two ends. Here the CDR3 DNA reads TGCGCCAGCAGCTTGGGAGTTATCACTGAAGCTTTCTTT. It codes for CASSLGVITEAFF. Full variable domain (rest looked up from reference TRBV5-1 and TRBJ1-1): KAGVTQTPRYLIKTRGQQVTLSCSPISGHRSVSWYQQTPGQGLQFLFEYFSETQRNKGNFPGRFSGRQFSNSRSEMNVSTLELGDSALYLCASSLGVITEAFFGQGTRLTVV.

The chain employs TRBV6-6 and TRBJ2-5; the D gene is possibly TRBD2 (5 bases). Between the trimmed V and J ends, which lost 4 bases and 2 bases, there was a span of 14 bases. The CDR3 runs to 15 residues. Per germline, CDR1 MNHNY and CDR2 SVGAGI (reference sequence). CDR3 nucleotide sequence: TGTGCCAGCAGTTCCTCGACTCCGGGGCAAGAGACCCAGTACTTC. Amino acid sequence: CASSSSTPGQETQYF.

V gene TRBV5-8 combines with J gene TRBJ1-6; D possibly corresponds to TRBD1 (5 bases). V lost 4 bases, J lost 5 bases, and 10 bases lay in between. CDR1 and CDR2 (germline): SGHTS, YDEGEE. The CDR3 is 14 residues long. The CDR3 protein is CASSLVGHNSPLHF. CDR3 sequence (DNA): TGTGCCAGCAGCCTGGTGGGGCATAATTCACCCCTCCACTTT.

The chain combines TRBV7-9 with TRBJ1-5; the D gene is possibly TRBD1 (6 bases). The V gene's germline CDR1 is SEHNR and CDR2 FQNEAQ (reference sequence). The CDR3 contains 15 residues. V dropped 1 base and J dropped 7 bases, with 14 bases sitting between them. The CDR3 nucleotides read TGTGCCAGCAGCTTAGAGCGGGCCGGGGGCCAGCCCCAGCATTTT. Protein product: CASSLERAGGQPQHF.

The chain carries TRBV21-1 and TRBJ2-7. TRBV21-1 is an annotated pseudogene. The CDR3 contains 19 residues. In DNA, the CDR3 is TGTGCCAGCAGCACCAGCCGCCATCCCGGACGTCTTATCGGCTACGAGCAGTACTTC. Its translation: CASSTSRHPGRLIGYEQYF.

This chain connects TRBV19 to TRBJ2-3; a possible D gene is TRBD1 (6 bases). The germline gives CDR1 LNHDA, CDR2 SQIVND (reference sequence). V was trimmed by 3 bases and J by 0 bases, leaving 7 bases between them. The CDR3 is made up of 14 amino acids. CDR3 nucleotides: TGTGCCAGTAGTATTACAGGGAGCACAGATACGCAGTATTTT. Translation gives CASSITGSTDTQYF.

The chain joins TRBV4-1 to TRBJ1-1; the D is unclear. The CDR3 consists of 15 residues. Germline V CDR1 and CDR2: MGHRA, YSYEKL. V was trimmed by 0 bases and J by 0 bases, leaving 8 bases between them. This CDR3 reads CASSQEKQLNTEAFF. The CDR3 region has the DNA TGCGCCAGCAGCCAAGAAAAACAGCTGAACACTGAAGCTTTCTTT.

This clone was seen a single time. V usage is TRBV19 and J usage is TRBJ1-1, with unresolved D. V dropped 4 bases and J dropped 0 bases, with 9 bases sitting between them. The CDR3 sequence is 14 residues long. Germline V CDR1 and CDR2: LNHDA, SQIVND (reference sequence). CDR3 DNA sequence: TGTGCCAGTAGTAAGGTCTATATGAACACTGAAGCTTTCTTT. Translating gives CASSKVYMNTEAFF.

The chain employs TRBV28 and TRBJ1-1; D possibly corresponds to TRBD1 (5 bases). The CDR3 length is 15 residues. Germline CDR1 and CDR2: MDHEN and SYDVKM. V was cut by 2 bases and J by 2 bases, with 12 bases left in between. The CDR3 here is CASSLRQGFNTEAFF. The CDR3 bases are TGTGCCAGCAGTTTACGCCAGGGTTTCAACACTGAAGCTTTCTTT.

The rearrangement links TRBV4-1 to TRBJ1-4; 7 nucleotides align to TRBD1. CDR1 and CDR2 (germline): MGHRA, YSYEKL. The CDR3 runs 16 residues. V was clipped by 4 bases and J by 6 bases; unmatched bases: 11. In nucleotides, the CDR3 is TGCGCCAGCAGCCTCACAGGGGAAGGGATCGATGAAAAACTGTTTTTT. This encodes CASSLTGEGIDEKLFF.

In nucleotides, the CDR3 is TGTGCCAGCAGCTTACTAGCGGGGGGAAACATTCAGTACTTC. Translating gives CASSLLAGGNIQYF. This chain links TRBV5-8 with TRBJ2-4, with 12 bases aligning to TRBD2. J was trimmed by 6 bases and V by 2 bases; bases with no gene match: 0. The germline V gene has CDR1 SGHTS and CDR2 YDEGEE. CDR3 length equals 14 residues.

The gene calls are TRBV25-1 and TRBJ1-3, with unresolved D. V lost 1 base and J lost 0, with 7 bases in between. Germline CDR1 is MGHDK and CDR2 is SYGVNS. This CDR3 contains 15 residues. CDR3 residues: CASSEFGYSGNTIYF. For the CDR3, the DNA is TGTGCCAGCAGTGAATTTGGATACTCTGGAAACACCATATATTTT.

DNA for the CDR3: TGTGCCAGAAGCTCCTACAATGAGCAGTTCTTC. Translating it yields CARSSYNEQFF. V and J are TRBV5-3 and TRBJ2-1; D gene unclear. TRBV5-3 is an ORF; its function is uncertain. The CDR3 is 11 amino acids. V was shortened by 3 bases and J by 2 bases, with 0 bases between the two germline ends.

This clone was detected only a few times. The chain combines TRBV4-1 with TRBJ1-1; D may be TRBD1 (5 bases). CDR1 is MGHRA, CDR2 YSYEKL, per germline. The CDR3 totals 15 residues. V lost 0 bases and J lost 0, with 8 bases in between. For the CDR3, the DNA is TGCGCCAGCAGCCAAGAAGGACACCTGAACACTGAAGCTTTCTTT. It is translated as CASSQEGHLNTEAFF.

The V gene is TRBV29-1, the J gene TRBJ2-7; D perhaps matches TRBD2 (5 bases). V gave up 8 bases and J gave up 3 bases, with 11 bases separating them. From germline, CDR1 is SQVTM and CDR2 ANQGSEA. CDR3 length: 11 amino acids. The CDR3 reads CSSKAGYEQYF. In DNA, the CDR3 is TGCAGCTCAAAGGCGGGCTACGAGCAGTACTTC.

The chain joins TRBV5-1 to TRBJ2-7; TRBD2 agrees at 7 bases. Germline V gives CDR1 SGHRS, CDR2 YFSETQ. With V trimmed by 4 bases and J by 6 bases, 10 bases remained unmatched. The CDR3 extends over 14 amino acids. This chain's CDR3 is CASSPHAGEGEQYF. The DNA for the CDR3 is TGCGCCAGCAGCCCCCACGCCGGGGAGGGCGAGCAGTACTTC.

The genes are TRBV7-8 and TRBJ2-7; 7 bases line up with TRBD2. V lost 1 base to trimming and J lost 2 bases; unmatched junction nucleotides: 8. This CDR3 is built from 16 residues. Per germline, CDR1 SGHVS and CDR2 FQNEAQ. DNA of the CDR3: TGTGCCAGCAGCTTAGGAGGGGTAGCGGGTGCCTACGAGCAGTACTTC. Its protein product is CASSLGGVAGAYEQYF. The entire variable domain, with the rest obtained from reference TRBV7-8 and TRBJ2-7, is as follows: GAGVSQSPRYKVAKRGQDVALRCDPISGHVSLFWYQQALGQGPEFLTYFQNEAQLDKSGLPSDRFFAERPEGSVSTLKIQRTQQEDSAVYLCASSLGGVAGAYEQYFGPGTRLTVT.